The source of this T cell receptor (beta chain) is a study of blood T cell repertoires in COVID-19. Study overall: Collection of acute and convalescent COVID-19 samples took place in the United States, Italy and Spain. Sample material is recorded as cDNA or gDNA derived from T cells, B-cell-depleted T cells, or PBMCs.

Original analysis: Estimated nucleated cell counts came from reference gene primer amplification. Repertoires were generated with immunoSEQ multiplex PCR, while TCRdb's copy carries only in-frame clones and drops some. That table is the source of V, J and clone size, and D and trimming were worked out from the DNA. The profile covers more than 55,000 clones, with approximately 80% appearing a single time and 9% to 10% taken by the ten largest. Germline lookup yields CDR1 SGHTS and CDR2 YDEGEE. The length of the CDR3 is 13 residues. The V gene lost 2 bases and the J gene lost 6 bases, with 10 bases spanning the gap.

The chain employs TRBV5-8 and TRBJ2-3; no reliable D call. The specimen sequenced was peripheral blood. The clonotype comes from a woman older than 75 with acute or convalescent COVID-19. The CDR3 coding sequence is TGTGCCAGCAGCTTATACGCGGTGGATACGCAGTATTTT. It encodes CASSLYAVDTQYF. Drawing the rest from reference TRBV5-8 and TRBJ2-3, the complete variable domain is EAGVTQSPTHLIKTRGQQATLRCSPISGHTSVYWYQQALGLGLQFLLWYDEGEERNRGNFPPRFSGRQFPNYSSELNVNALELEDSALYLCASSLYAVDTQYFGPGTRLTVL.